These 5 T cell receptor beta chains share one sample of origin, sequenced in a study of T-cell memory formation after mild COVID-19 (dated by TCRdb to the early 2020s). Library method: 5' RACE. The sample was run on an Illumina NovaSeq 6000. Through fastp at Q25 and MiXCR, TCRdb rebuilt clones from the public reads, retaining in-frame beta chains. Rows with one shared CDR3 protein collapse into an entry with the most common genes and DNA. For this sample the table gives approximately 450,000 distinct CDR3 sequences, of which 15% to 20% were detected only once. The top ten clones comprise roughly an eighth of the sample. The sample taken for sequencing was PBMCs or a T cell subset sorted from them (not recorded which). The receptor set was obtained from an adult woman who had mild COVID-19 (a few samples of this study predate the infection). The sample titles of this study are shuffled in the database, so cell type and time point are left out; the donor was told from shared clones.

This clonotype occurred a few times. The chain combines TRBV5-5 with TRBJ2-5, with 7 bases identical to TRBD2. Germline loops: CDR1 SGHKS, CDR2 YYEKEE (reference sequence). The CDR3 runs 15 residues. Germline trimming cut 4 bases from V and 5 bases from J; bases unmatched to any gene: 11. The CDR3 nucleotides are TGTGCCAGCAGCCCAGTAGTCGGGGGAGGGGAGACCCAGTACTTC. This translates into CASSPVVGGGETQYF.

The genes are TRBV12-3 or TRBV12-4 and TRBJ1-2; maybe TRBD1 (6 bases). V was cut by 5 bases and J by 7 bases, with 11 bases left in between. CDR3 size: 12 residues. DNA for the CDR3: TGTGCCAGCAGTCGACAGGAGGGTGGCTACACCTTC. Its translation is CASSRQEGGYTF.

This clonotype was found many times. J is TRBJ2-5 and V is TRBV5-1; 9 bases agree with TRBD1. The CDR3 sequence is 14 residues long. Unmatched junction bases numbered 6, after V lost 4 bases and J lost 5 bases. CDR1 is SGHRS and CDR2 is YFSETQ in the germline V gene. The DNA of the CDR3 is TGCGCCAGCAGCGCGACAGGGGGAATGGAGACCCAGTACTTC. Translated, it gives CASSATGGMETQYF.

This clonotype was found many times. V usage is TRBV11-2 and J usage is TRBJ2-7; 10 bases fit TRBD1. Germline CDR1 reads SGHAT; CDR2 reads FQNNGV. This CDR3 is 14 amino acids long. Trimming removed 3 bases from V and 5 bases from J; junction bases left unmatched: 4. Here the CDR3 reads CASSLGTGVHEQYF. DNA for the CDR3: TGTGCCAGCAGCTTGGGGACAGGGGTCCACGAGCAGTACTTC.

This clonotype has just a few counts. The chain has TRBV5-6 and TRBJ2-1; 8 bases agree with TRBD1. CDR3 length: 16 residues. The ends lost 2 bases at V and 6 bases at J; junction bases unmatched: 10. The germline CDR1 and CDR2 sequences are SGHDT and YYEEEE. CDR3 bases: TGTGCCAGCAGCTTAGCTGGGACAGGTTCATTCAATGAGCAGTTCTTC. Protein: CASSLAGTGSFNEQFF.